The entry below gives a single T cell receptor (beta chain) sequence along with its context. The record originates from a study of blood T cell repertoires in COVID-19. Study information: The cDNA or gDNA used as material had been derived from T cells, B-cell-depleted T cells, or PBMCs.

Sequencing was performed with immunoSEQ multiplex PCR; in TCRdb, only in-frame clones are kept and a portion is missing. The sample includes 80,000 to 100,000 clones, roughly 86% seen only once; the top ten take over 9%. V shed 5 bases and J 1 base; nucleotides not matched to a gene: 7. The CDR3 extends over 16 amino acids. The germline V gene encodes CDR1 SGHVS and CDR2 FQNEAQ. Material for sequencing was peripheral blood. This receptor was identified in a man between 50 and 59 years old with acute or convalescent COVID-19. The chain combines TRBV7-8 with TRBJ2-3; 9 bases agree with TRBD2. This CDR3 reads CASSTTRTSGTDTQYF. CDR3 bases: TGTGCCAGCAGCACCACACGGACTAGCGGCACAGATACGCAGTATTTT.